This T cell receptor (beta chain) came from a study of CD8 T cells in ankylosing spondylitis (TCRdb year 2017). At the level of the whole study: To find TCR variants linked to disease, the study profiled T cell receptor beta repertoires in ankylosing spondylitis patients and healthy donors. The full study cohort comprised 25 ankylosing spondylitis patients and 110 or so healthy donors. Samples of peripheral blood were taken, and for ankylosing spondylitis patients, synovial fluid was collected as well. The study at large found these results: Some motif variants were previously reported in synovial fluid and blood of reactive arthritis patients, suggesting common disease-initiation mechanisms. Significant enrichment of the disease-linked clones was reported in matched synovial fluid samples from ankylosing spondylitis patients. The disease-linked clones had a CD8+ phenotype and were found at relatively low frequencies in peripheral blood. Blood from ankylosing spondylitis patients appeared to be characterized by a TCR beta motif composed of under 10 highly homologous amino acid variants.

The run used an Illumina HiSeq 2500. Quantitative 5'-RACE with molecular barcodes was the method used to prepare the TCR beta libraries. As for how the authors treated the data: A new computational method, built on a probabilistic model of VDJ rearrangement, was used to identify disease-linked TCR variants. The public reads were quality trimmed at Q25 with fastp and then assembled into clones with MiXCR by TCRdb, keeping productive beta chains. Rows with a matching CDR3 protein are joined into one entry that keeps the most common DNA and genes. TCRdb, rather than the study authors, made the V and J calls. In this sample the table shows 350,000 to 450,000 distinct CDR3 sequences, roughly 20% of which occur a single time. The ten most abundant clones make up roughly 13% of the sample. This clonotype has more than one count but fewer than ten. The target of this receptor is not known. Base qualities are not recorded, but no much larger clone differs from it by a single base.

The CDR3 contains 16 residues, cysteine and phenylalanine counted. Here the CDR3 DNA is all that survives: 48 bases in frame from base 1. The germline V gene (reference sequence) yields SEHNR for CDR1 and FQNEAQ for CDR2. Trimming leaves V shorter by 5 bases and J shorter by 5 bases, with the junction holding 12 bases beyond the gene matches. The chain links TRBV7-9 with TRBJ2-5, and 9 junctional nucleotides match TRBD2. The sequenced sample consisted of blood, either unsorted or a sorted T cell fraction (not recorded which). The clonotype was recovered from a male donor with ankylosing spondylitis or in good health (not recorded which). The CDR3 reads as follows: CASSPVGLAQKETQYF. The DNA sequence is TGTGCCAGCAGCCCCGTGGGACTAGCTCAGAAGGAGACCCAGTACTTC.